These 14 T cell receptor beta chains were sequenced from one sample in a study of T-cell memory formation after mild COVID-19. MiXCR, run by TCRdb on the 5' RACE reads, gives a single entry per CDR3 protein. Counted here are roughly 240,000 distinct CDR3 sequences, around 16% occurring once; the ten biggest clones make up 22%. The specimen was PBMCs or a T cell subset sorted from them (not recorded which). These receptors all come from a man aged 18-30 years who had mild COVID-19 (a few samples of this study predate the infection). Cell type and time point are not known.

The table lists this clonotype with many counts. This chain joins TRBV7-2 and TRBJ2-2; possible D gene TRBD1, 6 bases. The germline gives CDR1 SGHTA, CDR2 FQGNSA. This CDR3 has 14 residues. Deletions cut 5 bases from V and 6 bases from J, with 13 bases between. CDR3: CASSPDSRAGELFF. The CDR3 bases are TGTGCCAGCAGCCCGGACAGTAGGGCCGGGGAGCTGTTTTTT.

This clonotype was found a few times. As DNA, the CDR3 is TGTGCCAGCAGTTTTAGGGCGAACAGAGCTAACTATGGCTACACCTTC. It yields the protein CASSFRANRANYGYTF. The chain couples TRBV12-3 or TRBV12-4 to TRBJ1-2; the D is unclear. Trimming left V 3 bases short and J 0 bases short, with 14 bases between. This CDR3 contains 16 residues.

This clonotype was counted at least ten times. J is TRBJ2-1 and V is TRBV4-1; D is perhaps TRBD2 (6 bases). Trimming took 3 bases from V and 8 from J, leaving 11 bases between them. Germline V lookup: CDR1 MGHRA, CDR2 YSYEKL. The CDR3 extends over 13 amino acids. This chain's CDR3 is CASSQAGHDEQFF. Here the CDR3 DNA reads TGCGCCAGCAGCCAGGCGGGGCACGATGAGCAGTTCTTC.

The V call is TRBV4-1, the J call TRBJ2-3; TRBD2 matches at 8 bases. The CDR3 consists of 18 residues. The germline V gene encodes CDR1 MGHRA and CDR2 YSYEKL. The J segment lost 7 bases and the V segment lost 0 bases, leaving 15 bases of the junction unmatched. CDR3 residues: CASSQDEAGAYLGNTQYF. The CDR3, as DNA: TGCGCCAGCAGCCAAGACGAAGCGGGGGCTTACCTCGGGAATACGCAGTATTTT.

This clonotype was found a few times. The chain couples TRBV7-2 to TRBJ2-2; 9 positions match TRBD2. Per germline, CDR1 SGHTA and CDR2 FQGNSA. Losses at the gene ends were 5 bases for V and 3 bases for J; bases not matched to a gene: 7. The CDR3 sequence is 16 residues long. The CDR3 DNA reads TGTGCCAGCAGCCTAAGCGGGGGGACCTACACCGGGGAGCTGTTTTTT. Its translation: CASSLSGGTYTGELFF.

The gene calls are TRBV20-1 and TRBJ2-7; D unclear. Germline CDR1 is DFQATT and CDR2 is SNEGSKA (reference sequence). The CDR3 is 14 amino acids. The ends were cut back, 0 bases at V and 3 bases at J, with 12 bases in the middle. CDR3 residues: CSARDSAASYEQYF. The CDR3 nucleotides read TGCAGTGCTAGAGATAGTGCAGCTAGCTACGAGCAGTACTTC.

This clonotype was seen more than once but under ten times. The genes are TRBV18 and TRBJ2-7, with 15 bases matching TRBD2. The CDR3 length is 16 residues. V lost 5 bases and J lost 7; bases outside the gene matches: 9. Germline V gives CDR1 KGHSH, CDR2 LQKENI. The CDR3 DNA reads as TGTGCCAGCTCATCGGGACTAGCGGGGGGCCAGGGGGAGCAGTACTTC. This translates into CASSSGLAGGQGEQYF.

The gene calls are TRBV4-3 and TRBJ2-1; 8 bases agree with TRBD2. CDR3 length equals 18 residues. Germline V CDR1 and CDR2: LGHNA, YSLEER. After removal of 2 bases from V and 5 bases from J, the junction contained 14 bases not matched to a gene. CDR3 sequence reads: CASSQWGGRSGGDNEQFF. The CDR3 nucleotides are TGCGCCAGCAGCCAATGGGGAGGGAGGAGCGGGGGCGACAATGAGCAGTTCTTC.

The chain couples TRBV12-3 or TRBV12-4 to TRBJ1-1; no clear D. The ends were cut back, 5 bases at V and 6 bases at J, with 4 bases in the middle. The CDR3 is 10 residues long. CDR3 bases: TGTGCCAGCAGTCTCTCTGAAGCTTTCTTT. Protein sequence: CASSLSEAFF.

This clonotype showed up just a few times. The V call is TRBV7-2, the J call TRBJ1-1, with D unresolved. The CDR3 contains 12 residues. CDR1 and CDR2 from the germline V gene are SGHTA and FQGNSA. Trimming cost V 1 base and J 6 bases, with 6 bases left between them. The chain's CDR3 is CASSLEVPEAFF. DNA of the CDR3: TGTGCCAGCAGCTTAGAGGTTCCTGAAGCTTTCTTT.

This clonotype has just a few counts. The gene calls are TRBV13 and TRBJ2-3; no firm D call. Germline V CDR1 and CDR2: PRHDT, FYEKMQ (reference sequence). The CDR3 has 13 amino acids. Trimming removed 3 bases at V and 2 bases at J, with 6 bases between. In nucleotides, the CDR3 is TGTGCCAGCAGCTTCCAGTACACAGATACGCAGTATTTT. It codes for CASSFQYTDTQYF.

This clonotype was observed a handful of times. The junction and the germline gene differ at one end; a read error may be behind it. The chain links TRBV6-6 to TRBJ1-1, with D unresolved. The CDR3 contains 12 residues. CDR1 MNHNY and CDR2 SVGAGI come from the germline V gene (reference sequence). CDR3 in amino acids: CASREHNNEAFF. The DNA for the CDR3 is TGTGCCAGCAGGGAACACAACAATGAAGCTTTCTTT.

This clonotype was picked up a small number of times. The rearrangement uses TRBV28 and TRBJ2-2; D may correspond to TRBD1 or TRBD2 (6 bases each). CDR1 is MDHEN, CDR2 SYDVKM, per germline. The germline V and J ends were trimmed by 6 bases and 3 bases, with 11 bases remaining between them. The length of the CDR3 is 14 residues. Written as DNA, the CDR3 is TGTGCCAGCAGGCGGGACACATACACCGGGGAGCTGTTTTTT. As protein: CASRRDTYTGELFF.

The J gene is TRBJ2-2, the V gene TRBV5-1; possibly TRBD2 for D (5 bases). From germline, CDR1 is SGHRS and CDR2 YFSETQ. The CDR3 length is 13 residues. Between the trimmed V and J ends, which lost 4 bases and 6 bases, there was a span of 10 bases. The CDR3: CASSGDGAGELFF. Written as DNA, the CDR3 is TGCGCCAGCAGCGGCGACGGGGCCGGGGAGCTGTTTTTT.